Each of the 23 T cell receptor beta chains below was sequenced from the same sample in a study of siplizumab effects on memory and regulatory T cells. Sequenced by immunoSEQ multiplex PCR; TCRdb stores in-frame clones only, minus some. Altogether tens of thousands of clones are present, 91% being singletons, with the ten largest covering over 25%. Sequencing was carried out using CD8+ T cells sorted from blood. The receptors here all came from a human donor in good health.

The CDR3 loop reads CASRRTSDYEQYF. The CDR3, as DNA: TGTGCCAGCAGGCGGACTAGCGACTACGAGCAGTACTTC. The chain recombines TRBV14 with TRBJ2-7, with 9 bases that match TRBD2. The ends lost 6 bases at V and 3 bases at J; junction bases unmatched: 3. This CDR3 comprises 13 residues. The germline gives CDR1 SGHDN, CDR2 FVKESK.

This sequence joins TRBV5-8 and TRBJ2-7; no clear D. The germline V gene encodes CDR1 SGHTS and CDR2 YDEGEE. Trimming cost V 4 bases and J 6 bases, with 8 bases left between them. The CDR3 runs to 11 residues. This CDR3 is CASSLSPEQYF. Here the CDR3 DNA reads TGTGCCAGCAGCCTCTCCCCCGAGCAGTACTTC. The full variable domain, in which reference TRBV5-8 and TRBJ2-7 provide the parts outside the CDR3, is EAGVTQSPTHLIKTRGQQATLRCSPISGHTSVYWYQQALGLGLQFLLWYDEGEERNRGNFPPRFSGRQFPNYSSELNVNALELEDSALYLCASSLSPEQYFGPGTRLTVT.

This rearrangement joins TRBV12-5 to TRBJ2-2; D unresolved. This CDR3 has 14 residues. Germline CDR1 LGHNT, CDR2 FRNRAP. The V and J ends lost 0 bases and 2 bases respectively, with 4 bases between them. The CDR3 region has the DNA TGTGCTAGTGGTTTGGTAACAAACACCGGGGAGCTGTTTTTT. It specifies CASGLVTNTGELFF.

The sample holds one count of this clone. CDR3 DNA sequence: TGTGCCAGCAGGCAGGGTTCTAACTATGGCTACACCTTC. As protein: CASRQGSNYGYTF. The chain uses TRBV27 and TRBJ1-2; possibly TRBD1 for D (5 bases). Germline V gene data show CDR1 as MNHEY and CDR2 as SMNVEV (reference sequence). V gave up 6 bases and J gave up 0 bases, with 8 bases separating them. This CDR3 region has 13 residues.

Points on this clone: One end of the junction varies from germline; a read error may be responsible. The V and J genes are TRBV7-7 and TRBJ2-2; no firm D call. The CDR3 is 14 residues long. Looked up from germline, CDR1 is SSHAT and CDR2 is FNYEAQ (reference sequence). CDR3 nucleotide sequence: TGTGCTAGCAGCTGGGCCGCGAACACCGGGGAGCTGTTTTTT. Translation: CASSWAANTGELFF.

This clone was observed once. CDR3 nucleotide sequence: TGTGCCATCAGTGAGTCCTTGAACACTGAAGCTTTCTTT. It yields the protein CAISESLNTEAFF. This chain uses TRBV10-3 with TRBJ1-1; D gene unclear. Trimming removed 0 bases at V and 0 bases at J, with 2 bases between. The CDR3 runs 13 residues. Germline V gene lookup returns CDR1 ENHRY and CDR2 SYGVKD.

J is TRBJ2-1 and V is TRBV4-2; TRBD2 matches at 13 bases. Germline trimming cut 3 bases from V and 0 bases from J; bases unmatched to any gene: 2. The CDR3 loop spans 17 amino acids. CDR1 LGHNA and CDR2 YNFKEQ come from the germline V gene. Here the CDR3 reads CASSQTSGRSSYNEQFF. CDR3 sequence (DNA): TGTGCCAGCAGCCAGACTAGCGGGAGGAGCTCCTACAATGAGCAGTTCTTC.

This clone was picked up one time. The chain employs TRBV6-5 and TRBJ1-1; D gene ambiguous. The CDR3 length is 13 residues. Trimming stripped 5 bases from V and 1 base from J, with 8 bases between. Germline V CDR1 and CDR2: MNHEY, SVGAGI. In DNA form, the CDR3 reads TGTGCCAGCAGTACAACAGAGAACACTGAAGCTTTCTTT. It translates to CASSTTENTEAFF.

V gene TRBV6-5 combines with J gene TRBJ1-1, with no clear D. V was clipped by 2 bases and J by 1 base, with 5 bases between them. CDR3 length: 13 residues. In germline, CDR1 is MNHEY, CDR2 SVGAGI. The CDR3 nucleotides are TGTGCCAGCAGTTACCTCGGGAACACTGAAGCTTTCTTT. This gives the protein CASSYLGNTEAFF.

The DNA for the CDR3 is TGTGCCAGCAGCTTAGGTTCGTCTCTAAACACTGAAGCTTTCTTT. Translation: CASSLGSSLNTEAFF. The V gene is TRBV5-4, the J gene TRBJ1-1; D remains ambiguous. V was trimmed by 2 bases and J by 2 bases, leaving 13 bases between them. The CDR3 loop spans 15 amino acids. Germline loops: CDR1 SGHNT, CDR2 YYREEE (reference sequence).

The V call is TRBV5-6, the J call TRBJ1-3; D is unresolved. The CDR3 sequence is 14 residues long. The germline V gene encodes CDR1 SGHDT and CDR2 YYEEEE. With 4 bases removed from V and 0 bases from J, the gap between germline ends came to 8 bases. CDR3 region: CASSTVDSGNTIYF. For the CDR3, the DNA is TGTGCCAGCAGCACAGTAGACTCTGGAAACACCATATATTTT. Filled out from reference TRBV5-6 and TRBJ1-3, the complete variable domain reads DAGVTQSPTHLIKTRGQQVTLRCSPKSGHDTVSWYQQALGQGPQFIFQYYEEEERQRGNFPDRFSGHQFPNYSSELNVNALLLGDSALYLCASSTVDSGNTIYFGEGSWLTVV.

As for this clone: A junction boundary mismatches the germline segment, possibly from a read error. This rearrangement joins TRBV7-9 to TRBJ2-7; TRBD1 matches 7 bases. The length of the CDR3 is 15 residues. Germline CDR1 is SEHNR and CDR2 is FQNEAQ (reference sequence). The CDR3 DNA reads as TGTGCCAGCAGCTTAGGGGACAGCTTCTCCCACGAGCAGTACTTC. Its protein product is CASSLGDSFSHEQYF.

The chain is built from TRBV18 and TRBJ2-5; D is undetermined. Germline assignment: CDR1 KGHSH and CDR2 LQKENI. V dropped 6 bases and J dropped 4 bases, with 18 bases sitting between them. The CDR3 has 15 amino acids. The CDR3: CASSLLKLSLETQYF. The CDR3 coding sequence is TGTGCCAGCTCTCTGCTGAAGCTTTCGTTAGAGACCCAGTACTTC.

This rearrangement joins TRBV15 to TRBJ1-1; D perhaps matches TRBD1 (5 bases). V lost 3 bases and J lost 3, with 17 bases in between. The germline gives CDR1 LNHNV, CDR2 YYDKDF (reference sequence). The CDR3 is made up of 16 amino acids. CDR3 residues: CATSSPGNSKDTEAFF. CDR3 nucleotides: TGTGCCACCAGCAGCCCAGGGAATAGTAAGGACACTGAAGCTTTCTTT.

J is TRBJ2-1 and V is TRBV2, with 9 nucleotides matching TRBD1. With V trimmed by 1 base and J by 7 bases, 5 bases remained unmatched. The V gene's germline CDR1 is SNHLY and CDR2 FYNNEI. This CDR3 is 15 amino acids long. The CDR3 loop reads CASSEGTGAWNEQFF. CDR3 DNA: TGTGCCAGCAGTGAAGGGACAGGGGCTTGGAATGAGCAGTTCTTC.

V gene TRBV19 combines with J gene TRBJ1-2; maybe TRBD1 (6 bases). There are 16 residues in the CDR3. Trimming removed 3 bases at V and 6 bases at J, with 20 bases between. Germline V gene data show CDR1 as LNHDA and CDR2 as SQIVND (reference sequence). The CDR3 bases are TGTGCCAGTAGTATGGGGGGCCGGCGCGGGCCTCATGGCTACACCTTC. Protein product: CASSMGGRRGPHGYTF.

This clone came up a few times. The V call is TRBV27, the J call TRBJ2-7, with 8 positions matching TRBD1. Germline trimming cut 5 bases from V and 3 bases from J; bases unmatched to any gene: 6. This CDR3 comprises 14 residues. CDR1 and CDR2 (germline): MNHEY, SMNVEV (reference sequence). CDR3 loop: CASSGNTGGYEQYF. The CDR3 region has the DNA TGTGCCAGCAGTGGGAACACAGGGGGCTACGAGCAGTACTTC.

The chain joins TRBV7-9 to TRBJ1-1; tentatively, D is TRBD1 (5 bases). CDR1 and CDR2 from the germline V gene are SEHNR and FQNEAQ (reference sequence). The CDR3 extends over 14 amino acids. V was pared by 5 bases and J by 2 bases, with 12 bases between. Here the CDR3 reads CASSTGQDNTEAFF. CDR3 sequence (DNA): TGTGCCAGCAGCACCGGACAAGACAACACTGAAGCTTTCTTT.

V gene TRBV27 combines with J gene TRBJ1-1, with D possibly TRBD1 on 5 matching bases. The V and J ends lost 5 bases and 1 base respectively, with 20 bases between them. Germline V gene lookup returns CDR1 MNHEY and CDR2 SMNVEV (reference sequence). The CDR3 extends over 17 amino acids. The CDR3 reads CASSQHWWDQGNTEAFF. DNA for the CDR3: TGTGCCAGCAGTCAGCACTGGTGGGATCAGGGGAACACTGAAGCTTTCTTT.

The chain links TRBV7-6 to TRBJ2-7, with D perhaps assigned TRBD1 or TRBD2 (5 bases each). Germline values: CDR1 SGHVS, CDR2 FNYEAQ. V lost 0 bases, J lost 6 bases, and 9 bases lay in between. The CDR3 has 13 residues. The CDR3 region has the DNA TGTGCCAGCAGCTTAGCGGGGGTGGGCGAGCAGTACTTC. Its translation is CASSLAGVGEQYF. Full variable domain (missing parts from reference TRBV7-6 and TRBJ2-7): GAGVSQSPRYKVTKRGQDVALRCDPISGHVSLYWYRQALGQGPEFLTYFNYEAQQDKSGLPNDRFSAERPEGSISTLTIQRTEQRDSAMYRCASSLAGVGEQYFGPGTRLTVT.

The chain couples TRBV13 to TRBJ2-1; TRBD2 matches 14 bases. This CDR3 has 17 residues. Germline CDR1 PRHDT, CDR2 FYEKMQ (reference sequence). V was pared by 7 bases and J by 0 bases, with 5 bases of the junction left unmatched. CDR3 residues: CASTWTSGRSSYNEQFF. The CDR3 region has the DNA TGTGCCAGCACTTGGACTAGCGGGAGGAGCTCCTACAATGAGCAGTTCTTC.

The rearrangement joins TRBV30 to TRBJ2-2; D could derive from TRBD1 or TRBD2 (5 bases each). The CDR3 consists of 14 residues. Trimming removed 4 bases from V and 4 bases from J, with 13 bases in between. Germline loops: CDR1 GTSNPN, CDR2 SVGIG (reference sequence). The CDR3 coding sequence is TGTGCCTGGACTGGGGGATTATCCACCGGGGAGCTGTTTTTT. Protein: CAWTGGLSTGELFF.

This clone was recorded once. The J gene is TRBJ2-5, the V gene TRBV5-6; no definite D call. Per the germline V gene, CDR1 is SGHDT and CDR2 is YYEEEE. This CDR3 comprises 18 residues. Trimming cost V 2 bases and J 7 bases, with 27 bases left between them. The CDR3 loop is CASSLRPGWIADLWTQYF. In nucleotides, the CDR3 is TGTGCCAGCAGCTTAAGACCGGGTTGGATCGCAGATTTGTGGACCCAGTACTTC.